These T cell receptor beta chains were read from a single sample in a study of blood T cell repertoires in COVID-19. The data were produced by immunoSEQ multiplex PCR, yet TCRdb's version contains in-frame clones alone and is incomplete. Of approximately 170,000 clones in the sample, 70% to 90% were seen once. Sequenced sample: peripheral blood. The receptors stem from a man aged 50 to 60 with active or convalescent COVID-19. CDR3s include the opening cysteine and the closing phenylalanine or tryptophan.

CASSQGPQTQETQYF | TRBV4-1
CASRPIPGSGVETQYF | TRBV28
CASQGVAEAFF | TRBV6-5
CASSQASKGGTDTQYF | TRBV4-1
CASRTLRRDEAFF | TRBV12-3/TRBV12-4
CSVDRGGSYNEQFF | TRBV29-1
CASSGWTGDNSPLHF | TRBV6-2/TRBV6-3
CASMTEIQETQYF | TRBV2
CAWSLYEREYREQFF | TRBV30
CASRRTGLAGSYNEQFF | TRBV25-1
CASSLIRDEKLFF | TRBV5-6
CASSRSYNEQFF | TRBV18
CASSLGVSGNNEQFF | TRBV7-7
CASSRTGGGNEQYF | TRBV28
CASSMGRGKPQHF | TRBV19
CASSPGGNYGYTF | TRBV18
CASSLGDSLSGTQYF | TRBV5-6
CASSPPVGQPYYSPLHF | TRBV27
CASSQDVRRGRYTDTQYF | TRBV4-3
CASGLVPSGDYEQYF | TRBV12-5
CASSRGGTGYTF | TRBV19
CASSSVRTGKETQYF | TRBV6-5
CASKGGTGELFF | TRBV28
CASSLLGQLYEQYF | TRBV7-2
CASSQLLAETQYF | TRBV3-1/TRBV3-2
CASSQGLAGASGYEQFF | TRBV3-1/TRBV3-2
CASSQLQETQYF | TRBV3-1/TRBV3-2
CASSQISVNTEAFF | TRBV6-5